The present T cell receptor beta chain was sequenced within a study of T cell responses to AZD1222 COVID-19 vaccine. Study-wide findings and caveats: All repertoire sampling was performed exclusively after the peak T cell response.

Trimming took off 3 bases at V and 0 bases at J, with 12 bases between the two ends. The CDR3 totals 15 residues. Germline CDR1 MDHEN, CDR2 SYDVKM. Remarks on this clone: Its target is not known. The same CDR3 also results from other DNA sequences found in this sample.

Measured with immunoSEQ multiplex PCR; TCRdb has only the in-frame clones, and not every one. The sample records around 150,000 clones, over 85% being singletons. The clonotype comes from an adult in good health. The V gene is TRBV28, the J gene TRBJ2-7; possibly TRBD1 for D (5 bases). This specimen consisted of peripheral blood, obtained on day 0 of AZD1222 vaccination. DNA for the CDR3: TGTGCCAGCAGTTTCAGTGGGGCTAGCTCCTACGAGCAGTACTTC. Translated: CASSFSGASSYEQYF.